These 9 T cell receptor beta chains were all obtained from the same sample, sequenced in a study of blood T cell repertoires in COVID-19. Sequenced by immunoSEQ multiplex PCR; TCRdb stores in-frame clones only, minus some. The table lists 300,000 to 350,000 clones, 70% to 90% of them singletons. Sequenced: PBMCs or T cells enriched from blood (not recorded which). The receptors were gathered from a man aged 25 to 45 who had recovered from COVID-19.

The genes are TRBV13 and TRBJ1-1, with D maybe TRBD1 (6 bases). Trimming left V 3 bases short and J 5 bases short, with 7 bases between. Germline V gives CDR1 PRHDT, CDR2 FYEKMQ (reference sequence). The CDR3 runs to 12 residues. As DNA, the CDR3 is TGTGCCAGCAGCTTTACAGGGACTGAAGCTTTCTTT. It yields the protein CASSFTGTEAFF.

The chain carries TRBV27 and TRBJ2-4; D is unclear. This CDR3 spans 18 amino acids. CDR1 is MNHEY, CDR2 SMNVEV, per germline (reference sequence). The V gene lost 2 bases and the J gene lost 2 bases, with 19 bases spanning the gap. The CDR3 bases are TGTGCCAGCAGTTTAAAGAATCCGGGTAGCCGCTCCAAAAACATTCAGTACTTC. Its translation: CASSLKNPGSRSKNIQYF.

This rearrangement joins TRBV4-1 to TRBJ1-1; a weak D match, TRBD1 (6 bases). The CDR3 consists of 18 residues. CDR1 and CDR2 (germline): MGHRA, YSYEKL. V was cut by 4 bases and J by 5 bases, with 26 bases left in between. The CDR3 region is CASSRKGDFITGSTEAFF. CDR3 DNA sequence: TGCGCCAGCAGCCGTAAAGGAGATTTTATTACAGGGAGTACTGAAGCTTTCTTT.

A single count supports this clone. CDR3 amino acids: CASSGMGGPYNEQFF. Here the CDR3 DNA reads TGTGCCAGCAGTGGGATGGGGGGGCCATACAATGAGCAGTTCTTC. The chain links TRBV2 to TRBJ2-1; D is possibly TRBD2 (7 bases). This CDR3 is built from 15 residues. Trimming stripped 4 bases from V and 4 bases from J, with 14 bases between. Per germline, CDR1 SNHLY and CDR2 FYNNEI.

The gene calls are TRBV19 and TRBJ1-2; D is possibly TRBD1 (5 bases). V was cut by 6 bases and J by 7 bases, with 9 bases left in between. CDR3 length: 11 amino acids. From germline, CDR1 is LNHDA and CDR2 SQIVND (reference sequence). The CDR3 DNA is TGTGCCAGTAGGCTCGGGGGTGGCTACACCTTC. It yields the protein CASRLGGGYTF. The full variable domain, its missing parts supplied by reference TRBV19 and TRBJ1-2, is DGGITQSPKYLFRKEGQNVTLSCEQNLNHDAMYWYRQDPGQGLRLIYYSQIVNDFQKGDIAEGYSVSREKKESFPLTVTSAQKNPTAFYLCASRLGGGYTFGSGTRLTVV.

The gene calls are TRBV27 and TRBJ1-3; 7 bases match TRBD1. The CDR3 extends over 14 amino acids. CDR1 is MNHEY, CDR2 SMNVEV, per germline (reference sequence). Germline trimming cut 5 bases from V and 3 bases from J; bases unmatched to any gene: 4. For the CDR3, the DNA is TGTGCCAGCAGTAAACAGGGGAATGGAAACACCATATATTTT. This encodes CASSKQGNGNTIYF.

For the CDR3, the DNA is TGCGCCAGCAGCCAGACCCCGGGACAGGGGACTCATGAGCAGTTCTTC. Its protein is CASSQTPGQGTHEQFF. The chain combines TRBV4-1 with TRBJ2-1; 10 nucleotides align to TRBD1. CDR3 length equals 16 residues. The germline V gene encodes CDR1 MGHRA and CDR2 YSYEKL. V shed 3 bases and J 8 bases; nucleotides not matched to a gene: 10.

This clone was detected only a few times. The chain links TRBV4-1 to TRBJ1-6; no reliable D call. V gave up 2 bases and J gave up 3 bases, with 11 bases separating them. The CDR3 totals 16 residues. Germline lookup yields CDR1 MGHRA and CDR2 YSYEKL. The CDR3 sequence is CASSQIPGGYNSPLHF. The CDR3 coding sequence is TGCGCCAGCAGCCAAATTCCGGGAGGCTATAATTCACCCCTCCACTTT.

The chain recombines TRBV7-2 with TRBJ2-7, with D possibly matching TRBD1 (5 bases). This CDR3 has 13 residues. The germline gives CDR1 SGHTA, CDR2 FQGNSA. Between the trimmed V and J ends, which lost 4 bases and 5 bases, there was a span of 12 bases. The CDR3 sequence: CASSSDRRNEQYF. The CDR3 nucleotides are TGTGCCAGCAGCTCCGACAGAAGGAACGAGCAGTACTTC.